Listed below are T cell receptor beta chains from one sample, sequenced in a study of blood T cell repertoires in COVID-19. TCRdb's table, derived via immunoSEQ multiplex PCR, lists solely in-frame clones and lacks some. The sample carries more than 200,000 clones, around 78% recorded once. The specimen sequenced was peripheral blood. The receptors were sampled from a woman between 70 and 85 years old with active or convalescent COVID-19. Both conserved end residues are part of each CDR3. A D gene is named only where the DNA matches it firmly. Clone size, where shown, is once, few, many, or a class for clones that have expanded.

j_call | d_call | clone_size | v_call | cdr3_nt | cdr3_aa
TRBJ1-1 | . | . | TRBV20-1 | TGCAGTGCTAGTAGGGGCACTGAAGCTTTCTTT | CSASRGTEAFF
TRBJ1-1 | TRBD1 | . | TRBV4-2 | TGTGCCAGCAGCCAAGATCGGAGACAGGGGGCAGGTGAAGCTTTCTTT | CASSQDRRQGAGEAFF
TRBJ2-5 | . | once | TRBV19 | TGTGCCAGTAGTATCGGCCAGGAAGAGACCCAGTACTTC | CASSIGQEETQYF
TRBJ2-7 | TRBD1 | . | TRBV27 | TGTGCCAGCAGTTCCCCCGGGACAGGAGAGGACGAGCAGTACTTC | CASSSPGTGEDEQYF
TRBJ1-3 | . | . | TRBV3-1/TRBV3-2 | TGTGCCAGCAGCGGGACACCTGGAAACACCATATATTTT | CASSGTPGNTIYF
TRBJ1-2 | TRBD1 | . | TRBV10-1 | TGCGCCAGCAGCCCGGGACAGGGGGCTCGGGGCTACACCTTC | CASSPGQGARGYTF
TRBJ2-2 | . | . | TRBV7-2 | TGTGCCAGCAGCCCGGCGGCGAACACCGGGGAGCTGTTTTTT | CASSPAANTGELFF
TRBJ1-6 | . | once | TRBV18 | TGTGCCAGCTCACCATCAGGGAGGGATTCACCCCTCCACTTT | CASSPSGRDSPLHF
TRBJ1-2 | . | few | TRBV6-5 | TGTGCCAGCAGGGAGAAAAACTATGGCTACACCTTC | CASREKNYGYTF
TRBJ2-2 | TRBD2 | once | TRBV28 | TGTGCCAGCACCTGGACTAGCGGGAGGAAGGACACCGGGGAGCTGTTTTTT | CASTWTSGRKDTGELFF
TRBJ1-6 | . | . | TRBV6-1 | TGTGCCAGCAGTGAAAAAATACAGGCCGCGAATTCACCCCTCCACTTT | CASSEKIQAANSPLHF
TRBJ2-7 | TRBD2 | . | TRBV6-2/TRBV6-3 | TGTGCCAGCAGTTCTAGCGGGGGGGCGTGGGAGCAGTACTTC | CASSSSGGAWEQYF
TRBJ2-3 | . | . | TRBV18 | TGTGCCAGCTCACCAGATCGACCAACGCAGGGGACAGATACGCAGTATTTT | CASSPDRPTQGTDTQYF
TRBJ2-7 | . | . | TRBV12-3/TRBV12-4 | TGTGCCAGCAGTTCAGGGATCGAGCAGTACTTC | CASSSGIEQYF
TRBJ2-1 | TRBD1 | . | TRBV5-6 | TGTGCCAGCAACCAACCCGGGACAGGGTACAATGAGCAGTTCTTC | CASNQPGTGYNEQFF
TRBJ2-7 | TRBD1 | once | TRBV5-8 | TGTGCCAGCAGCTCGGACAGGGGGCTTTACGAGCAGTACTTC | CASSSDRGLYEQYF
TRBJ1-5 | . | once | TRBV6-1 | TGTGCCAGCAGTGAAGCGCAGTCTTATAGCAATCAGCCCCAGCATTTT | CASSEAQSYSNQPQHF
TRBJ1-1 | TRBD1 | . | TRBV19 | TGTGCCAGTAGTATAGATCGAGGGAGACAGGGGTGGACTGAAGCTTTCTTT | CASSIDRGRQGWTEAFF
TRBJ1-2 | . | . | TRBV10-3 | TGTGCCATCACCGGGACAACGCTTAACTATGGCTACACCTTC | CAITGTTLNYGYTF
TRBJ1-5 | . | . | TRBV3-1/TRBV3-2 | TGTGCCAGCAGCCAGGGGGGGGATCAGCCCCAGCATTTT | CASSQGGDQPQHF
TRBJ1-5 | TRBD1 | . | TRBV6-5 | TGTGCCAGCAGTTACTCGATCCAGGGGGGTCAGCCCCAGCATTTT | CASSYSIQGGQPQHF
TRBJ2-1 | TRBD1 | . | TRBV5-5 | TGTGCCAGCAGCTCGCTGACAGGGACCTACAATGAGCAGTTCTTC | CASSSLTGTYNEQFF
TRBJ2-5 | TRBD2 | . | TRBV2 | TGTGCCAGCAGTGGGGGGGGGAGAGAGACCCAGTACTTC | CASSGGGRETQYF
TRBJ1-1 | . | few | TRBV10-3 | TGTGCCATCAGTGAAAGTCCGGGATTGAACACTGAAGCTTTCTTT | CAISESPGLNTEAFF
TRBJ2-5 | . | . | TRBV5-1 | TGCGCCAGCAGCTTGACGGAGGGGGCAATGGGAGAGACCCAGTACTTC | CASSLTEGAMGETQYF
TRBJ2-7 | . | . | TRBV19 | TGTGCCAGTAGTATAGGCTTCCGGGGAGACTCCTACGAGCAGTACTTC | CASSIGFRGDSYEQYF